The following is a T cell receptor (beta chain) sequence with its context. The sample is drawn from a study of CD8 T cells in Susac syndrome. Random hexamers were used to reverse transcribe the RNA input (about 0.5 to 1 ug). The TCR beta CDR3 was amplified by immunoSEQ multiplex PCR across 54 Vbeta, 13 Jbeta. TCRdb independently ran MiXCR on the immunoSEQ multiplex PCR reads; one entry per CDR3 protein. Among 150,000 to 200,000 distinct CDR3 sequences, more than 90% were seen once, and the ten largest hold 0.14%. CDR3 size: 15 residues. V gave up 3 bases and J gave up 4 bases, with 14 bases separating them. Germline-derived CDR1 and CDR2 are SGHTA and FQGNSA.

The specimen was CD4+ T cells from PBMCs. The TCR was taken from a human donor in good health. The chain links TRBV7-2 to TRBJ2-3; D is possibly TRBD2 (6 bases). The CDR3 sequence is CASSFSGGTSDTQYF. CDR3 sequence (DNA): TGTGCCAGCAGCTTTAGCGGAGGGACGTCAGATACGCAGTATTTT.